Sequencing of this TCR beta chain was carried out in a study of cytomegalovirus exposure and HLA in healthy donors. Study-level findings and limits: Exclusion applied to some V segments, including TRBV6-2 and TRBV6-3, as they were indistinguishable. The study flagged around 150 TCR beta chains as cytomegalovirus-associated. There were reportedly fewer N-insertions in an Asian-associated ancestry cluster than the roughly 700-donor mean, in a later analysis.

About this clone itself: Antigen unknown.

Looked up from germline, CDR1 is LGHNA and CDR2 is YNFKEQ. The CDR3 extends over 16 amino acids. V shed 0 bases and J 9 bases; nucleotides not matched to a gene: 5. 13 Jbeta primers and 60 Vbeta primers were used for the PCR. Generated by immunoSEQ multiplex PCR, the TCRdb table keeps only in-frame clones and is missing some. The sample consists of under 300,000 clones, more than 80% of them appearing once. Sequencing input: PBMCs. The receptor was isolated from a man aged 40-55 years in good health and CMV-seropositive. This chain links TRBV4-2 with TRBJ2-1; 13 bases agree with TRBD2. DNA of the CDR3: TGTGCCAGCAGCCAAGAAACTAGCGGGAGGGTGGGTGAGCAGTTCTTC. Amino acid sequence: CASSQETSGRVGEQFF.